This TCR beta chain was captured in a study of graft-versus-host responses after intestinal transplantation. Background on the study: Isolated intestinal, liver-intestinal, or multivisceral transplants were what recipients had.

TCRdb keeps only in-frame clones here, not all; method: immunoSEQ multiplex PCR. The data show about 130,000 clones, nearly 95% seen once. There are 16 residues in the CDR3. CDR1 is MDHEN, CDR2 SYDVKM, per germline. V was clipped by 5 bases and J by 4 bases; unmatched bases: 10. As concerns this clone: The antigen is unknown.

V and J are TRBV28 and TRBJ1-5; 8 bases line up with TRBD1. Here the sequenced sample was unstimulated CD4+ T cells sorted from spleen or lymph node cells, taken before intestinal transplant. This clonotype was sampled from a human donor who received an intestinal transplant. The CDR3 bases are TGTGCCAGCAGTCAGGACAGGGTGGGACGGAATCAGCCCCAGCATTTT. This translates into CASSQDRVGRNQPQHF.